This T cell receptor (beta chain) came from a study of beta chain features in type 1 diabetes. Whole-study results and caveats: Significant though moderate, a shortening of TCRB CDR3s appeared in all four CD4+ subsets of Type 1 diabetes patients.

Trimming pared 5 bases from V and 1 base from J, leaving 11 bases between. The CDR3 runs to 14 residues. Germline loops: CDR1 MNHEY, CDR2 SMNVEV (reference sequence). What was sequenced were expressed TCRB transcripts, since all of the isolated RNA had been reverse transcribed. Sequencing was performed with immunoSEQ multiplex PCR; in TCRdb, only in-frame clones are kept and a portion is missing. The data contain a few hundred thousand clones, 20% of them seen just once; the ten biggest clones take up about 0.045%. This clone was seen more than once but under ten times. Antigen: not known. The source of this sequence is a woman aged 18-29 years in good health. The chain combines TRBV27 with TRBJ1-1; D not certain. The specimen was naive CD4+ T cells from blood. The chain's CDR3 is CASSTRPGNTEAFF. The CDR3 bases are TGTGCCAGCAGTACTAGGCCAGGGAACACTGAAGCTTTCTTT.